Below, 12 T cell receptor beta chains from the same sample are listed, as sequenced in a study of cytomegalovirus exposure and HLA in healthy donors. The PCR was carried out with 60 Vbeta primers and 13 Jbeta primers. TCRdb's copy holds only in-frame clones and misses some; the assay was immunoSEQ multiplex PCR. The sample holds 130,000 to 150,000 clones, over 80% seen once. Sequencing was carried out using PBMCs. These receptor sequences come from a woman aged 30 to 39 in good health and CMV-seronegative.

For this clone: Other DNA variants within this sample encode the same CDR3. The CDR3 coding sequence is TGTGCCAGCAGTTACTCTAGCGGAGGCTCCTACAATGAGCAGTTCTTC. Its protein is CASSYSSGGSYNEQFF. The gene calls are TRBV6-5 and TRBJ2-1; a weak D match, TRBD2 (6 bases). Germline V lookup: CDR1 MNHEY, CDR2 SVGAGI. V was cut by 0 bases and J by 0 bases, with 9 bases left in between. CDR3 size: 16 residues.

The rearrangement uses TRBV6-5 and TRBJ1-2; D remains ambiguous. CDR3 length: 12 amino acids. Germline values: CDR1 MNHEY, CDR2 SVGAGI. The V and J ends lost 8 bases and 2 bases respectively, with 9 bases between them. The CDR3 DNA follows: TGTGCCAGCTATTCGGAGAACTATGGCTACACCTTC. As protein: CASYSENYGYTF.

V usage is TRBV4-2 and J usage is TRBJ2-7; 8 bases line up with TRBD2. With V trimmed by 0 bases and J by 7 bases, 8 bases remained unmatched. CDR1 is LGHNA, CDR2 YNFKEQ, per germline. The CDR3 runs to 15 residues. CDR3 DNA sequence: TGTGCCAGCAGCCAAGAACCGGGAGGGCCTCGGGAGCAGTACTTC. Protein: CASSQEPGGPREQYF.

The chain is built from TRBV7-2 and TRBJ2-3; weak D call: TRBD2 (6 bases). Germline V gives CDR1 SGHTA, CDR2 FQGNSA. The CDR3 runs to 15 residues. Trimming stripped 0 bases from V and 7 bases from J, with 14 bases between. The CDR3 coding sequence is TGTGCCAGCAGCTTAGCGCTTGGAGGGGCGAATACGCAGTATTTT. This gives the protein CASSLALGGANTQYF.

The chain uses TRBV28 and TRBJ2-7; maybe TRBD2 (6 bases). Germline V lookup: CDR1 MDHEN, CDR2 SYDVKM. The CDR3 sequence is 13 residues long. Between the trimmed V and J ends, which lost 8 bases and 3 bases, there was a span of 14 bases. Here the CDR3 DNA reads TGTGCCAGCGGTAGGGCGGGGAACTACGAGCAGTACTTC. Encoded protein: CASGRAGNYEQYF. The full variable domain, completed using reference TRBV28 and TRBJ2-7, is DVKVTQSSRYLVKRTGEKVFLECVQDMDHENMFWYRQDPGLGLRLIYFSYDVKMKEKGDIPEGYSVSREKKERFSLILESASTNQTSMYLCASGRAGNYEQYFGPGTRLTVT.

The J gene is TRBJ1-6, the V gene TRBV7-2, with TRBD1 identical over 9 bases. The CDR3 extends over 17 amino acids. The J segment lost 9 bases and the V segment lost 1 base, leaving 10 bases of the junction unmatched. The germline V gene encodes CDR1 SGHTA and CDR2 FQGNSA. CDR3 sequence (DNA): TGTGCCAGCAGCTTAGGGCGGGACAGGGTCTTTGGTTCACCCCTCCACTTT. Residues: CASSLGRDRVFGSPLHF.

V is TRBV7-8 and J is TRBJ1-1; D perhaps matches TRBD1 (6 bases). This CDR3 is 15 amino acids long. Between the trimmed V and J ends, which lost 1 base and 6 bases, there was a span of 15 bases. CDR1 SGHVS and CDR2 FQNEAQ come from the germline V gene. CDR3 sequence reads: CASSLVLGARPEAFF. The CDR3 DNA is TGTGCCAGCAGCTTAGTTTTGGGGGCTAGACCTGAAGCTTTCTTT. The whole variable domain, filled in from reference TRBV7-8 and TRBJ1-1, reads GAGVSQSPRYKVAKRGQDVALRCDPISGHVSLFWYQQALGQGPEFLTYFQNEAQLDKSGLPSDRFFAERPEGSVSTLKIQRTQQEDSAVYLCASSLVLGARPEAFFGQGTRLTVV.

This clone was counted between two and nine times. The chain joins TRBV2 to TRBJ1-2, with D hard to call. CDR1 is SNHLY and CDR2 is FYNNEI in the germline V gene. This CDR3 region has 16 residues. The V end lost 0 bases, the J end lost 3 bases, and 14 bases lay between the germline ends. The CDR3 spells CASSEAPGDRHYGYTF. In DNA, the CDR3 is TGTGCCAGCAGTGAAGCCCCAGGCGACCGTCACTATGGCTACACCTTC.

The chain carries TRBV9 and TRBJ1-3, with 7 bases lining up with TRBD1. The length of the CDR3 is 14 residues. The V gene's germline CDR1 is SGDLS and CDR2 YYNGEE. V was pared by 2 bases and J by 3 bases, with 2 bases of the junction left unmatched. CDR3 loop: CASSVRQGGNTIYF. CDR3 coding DNA: TGTGCCAGCAGCGTCAGACAGGGTGGAAACACCATATATTTT.

The V and J genes are TRBV27 and TRBJ1-6; 8 nucleotides align to TRBD1. CDR3 length equals 15 residues. Germline assignment: CDR1 MNHEY and CDR2 SMNVEV (reference sequence). V trimming: 5 bases; J trimming: 9 bases; junction bases outside the gene matches: 9. The CDR3 coding sequence is TGTGCCAGCAGTGGCGGACAGGGATTGGGTTCACCCCTCCACTTT. Its protein is CASSGGQGLGSPLHF.

The V and J genes are TRBV30 and TRBJ1-6; 8 bases match TRBD1. Germline trimming cut 5 bases from V and 7 bases from J; bases unmatched to any gene: 7. The length of the CDR3 is 14 residues. The germline V gene has CDR1 GTSNPN and CDR2 SVGIG (reference sequence). CDR3 nucleotides: TGTGCCTGGTCCCCTGGACAGGGAAATTCACCCCTCCACTTT. It specifies CAWSPGQGNSPLHF.

The chain links TRBV7-3 to TRBJ2-6; no firm D call. V lost 2 bases, J lost 2 bases, and 4 bases lay in between. Germline V CDR1 and CDR2: SGHTA, FQGTGA. The CDR3 covers 14 residues. The CDR3 is CASSLGPGANVLTF. CDR3 coding DNA: TGTGCCAGCAGCTTAGGGCCTGGGGCCAACGTCCTGACTTTC.